This T cell receptor (beta chain) was sequenced for a study of human T cells and chemical hapten exposure. For the study at large: Sensitization applied 2% DPC to approximately 2 cm by approximately 2 cm of upper inner arm skin. Study-level results: Donors, who had alopecia, may show an immune response that differs from healthy people's.

In TCRdb, the RACE reads were re-called with MiXCR into one record per CDR3 protein. The sample shows about 120,000 distinct CDR3 sequences, about 13% of them seen only once. This clonotype was seen only a few times. Its antigen is not known. The V and J ends lost 6 bases and 6 bases, in that order; junction bases with no gene match: 5. The CDR3 runs 13 residues. Germline V lookup: CDR1 DFQATT, CDR2 SNEGSKA (reference sequence). Time point meaning: patch test 1, 2 weeks after DPC sensitization. The treatment here: therapeutic diphenylcyclopropenone sensitization with weekly scalp DPC. Each patch test followed a blood draw. Unfractionated whole blood served as the source for total RNA extraction.

This receptor was identified in a man younger than 30 with alopecia areata. Some clones in this sample may be carry-over from other donors' samples. This sample comprised whole blood, obtained in connection with sensitization to the hapten diphenylcyclopropenone (DPC). V usage is TRBV20-1 and J usage is TRBJ2-2; 9 nucleotides match TRBD1. In nucleotides, the CDR3 is TGCAGTGCCGGACAGGGGCTATCCGGGGAGCTGTTTTTT. Protein: CSAGQGLSGELFF.